These 12 T cell receptor beta chains share one sample of origin, sequenced in a study (dated by TCRdb to the mid-2010s). Libraries were built with RT-PCR. The instrument given in TCRdb is Illumina MiSeq. TCRdb passed the public sequencing reads through fastp at Q25 and MiXCR, retaining productive beta sequences. Identical CDR3 proteins give one entry, which carries the most common genes and DNA. Across this sample there are about 700,000 distinct CDR3 sequences, with more than 13% seen only once. The ten largest clonotypes hold 3.6% of the sample. Sequencing was carried out using memory CD4+ T cells from blood. The receptors were sampled from a female donor in good health, serving as a healthy control.

The rearrangement links TRBV7-2 to TRBJ1-1; D is ambiguous. Germline V gives CDR1 SGHTA, CDR2 FQGNSA. This CDR3 has 12 residues. V lost 4 bases to trimming and J lost 11 bases, with 14 bases between them. CDR3 bases: TGTGCCAGCAGCTCCAGCCCGGCGAGGGCTTTCTTT. Residues: CASSSSPARAFF.

This clonotype was observed at least ten times. The rearrangement uses TRBV11-1 and TRBJ2-7; 7 bases line up with TRBD1. The CDR3 length is 15 residues. Germline-derived CDR1 and CDR2 are SGHAT and FQDESV (reference sequence). V lost 4 bases and J lost 4; bases outside the gene matches: 10. This chain's CDR3 is CASSSNAGGTYEQYF. DNA for the CDR3: TGTGCCAGCAGCTCAAACGCAGGGGGTACGTACGAGCAGTACTTC.

This sequence joins TRBV25-1 and TRBJ1-2; TRBD1 matches 8 bases. V dropped 4 bases and J dropped 0; count of bases not matched to a gene: 10. Germline CDR1 MGHDK, CDR2 SYGVNS. The CDR3 is 17 residues long. CDR3 residues: CASSAWTGRDTNYGYTF. CDR3 nucleotides: TGTGCCAGCAGTGCTTGGACAGGGCGGGATACTAACTATGGCTACACCTTC.

The chain recombines TRBV5-1 with TRBJ2-1; 9 bases are a match to TRBD2. The CDR3 loop spans 15 amino acids. Looked up from germline, CDR1 is SGHRS and CDR2 is YFSETQ. V lost 4 bases and J lost 5; bases outside the gene matches: 7. The CDR3 DNA reads as TGCGCCAGCAGCACTCTAGCGGGACAAAACAATGAGCAGTTCTTC. Protein: CASSTLAGQNNEQFF.

This clonotype occurred a few times. The chain couples TRBV7-8 to TRBJ1-6; maybe TRBD1 (6 bases). Trimming left V 3 bases short and J 7 bases short, with 13 bases between. CDR1 SGHVS and CDR2 FQNEAQ come from the germline V gene. This CDR3 contains 15 residues. The CDR3, as DNA: TGTGCCAGCAGCTTTCTAGGGGGAGCAAATTCACCCCTCCACTTT. Protein sequence: CASSFLGGANSPLHF.

The J gene is TRBJ2-3, the V gene TRBV7-9, with D perhaps TRBD1 or TRBD2 (5 bases each). Germline assignment: CDR1 SEHNR and CDR2 FQNEAQ (reference sequence). Trimming stripped 2 bases from V and 4 bases from J, with 16 bases between. The length of the CDR3 is 16 residues. CDR3 sequence (DNA): TGTGCCAGCAGCTTATCGGGACGTTTGAGGGCAGATACGCAGTATTTT. It codes for CASSLSGRLRADTQYF.

The rearrangement uses TRBV30 and TRBJ1-5; TRBD1 aligns across 8 bases. CDR3 length equals 13 residues. Germline-derived CDR1 and CDR2 are GTSNPN and SVGIG (reference sequence). V shed 4 bases, J shed 6 bases, and the junction held 5 bases outside the gene matches. The CDR3 loop reads CAWKQGESQPQHF. The DNA for the CDR3 is TGTGCCTGGAAACAGGGGGAAAGTCAGCCCCAGCATTTT.

This clonotype was recorded at least ten times. In DNA form, the CDR3 reads TGTGCCAGCAGTTACCGACAAGGCCGTGGCTACACCTTC. This gives the protein CASSYRQGRGYTF. The chain uses TRBV6-2 or TRBV6-3 and TRBJ1-2; D unclear. Germline CDR1 reads MNHEY; CDR2 reads SVGEGT. The CDR3 spans 13 residues. Trimming shortened V by 2 bases and J by 7 bases, and 11 bases separated the two germline ends.

The sample holds a few counts of this clonotype. J is TRBJ2-2 and V is TRBV30; perhaps TRBD1 as D (6 bases). V lost 5 bases and J 3 bases, leaving 10 bases between the germline ends. The CDR3 length is 13 residues. Germline CDR1 reads GTSNPN; CDR2 reads SVGIG (reference sequence). The CDR3 spells CAWSTGYTGELFF. As DNA, the CDR3 is TGTGCCTGGTCTACAGGGTACACCGGGGAGCTGTTTTTT.

This clonotype was counted between two and nine times. The genes are TRBV7-9 and TRBJ2-7, with unresolved D. Trimming stripped 2 bases from V and 3 bases from J, with 11 bases between. Germline V gives CDR1 SEHNR, CDR2 FQNEAQ (reference sequence). The CDR3 extends over 14 amino acids. The CDR3 DNA sequence: TGTGCCAGCAGCTTAACCAGTGTGGTCTACGAGCAGTACTTC. It yields the protein CASSLTSVVYEQYF.

This chain uses TRBV6-2 or TRBV6-3 with TRBJ1-2; D not certain. Between the trimmed V and J ends, which lost 3 bases and 8 bases, there was a span of 13 bases. Germline CDR1 is MNHEY and CDR2 is SVGEGT. This CDR3 is built from 13 residues. The CDR3 DNA is TGTGCCAGCAGTTATCTTGACGGGTACGGCTACACCTTC. Protein: CASSYLDGYGYTF.

Ten or more counts support this clonotype. V and J are TRBV7-2 and TRBJ1-2; 7 bases fit TRBD1. V lost 0 bases and J lost 4; bases outside the gene matches: 5. CDR3 length: 15 amino acids. Germline lookup yields CDR1 SGHTA and CDR2 FQGNSA. The DNA for the CDR3 is TGTGCCAGCAGCTTAGCCGGGACAGCCGGCTATGGCTACACCTTC. It codes for CASSLAGTAGYGYTF.